This T cell receptor (beta chain) was captured by sequencing in a study of cytomegalovirus exposure and HLA in healthy donors. Study in general: HLA-typed donors were the source of approximately 85 million unique TCRs, which an early data release held. Findings and limits, study-wide: An apparent linkage of common viral pathogens to several of the most significant clusters emerged in a later analysis. Exclusion as indistinguishable affected some V segments, including TRBV6-2 and TRBV6-3.

The CDR3 length is 11 residues. Trimming took off 11 bases at V and 2 bases at J, with 10 bases between the two ends. The germline gives CDR1 SNHLY, CDR2 FYNNEI. PCR amplification relied on 60 Vbeta primers (plus 13 Jbeta primers). The repertoire was sequenced with immunoSEQ multiplex PCR; TCRdb's copy has only in-frame clones and lacks some. Here the sample spans some 100,000 clones, around 80% being singletons. Note on this clone: What it recognizes is unknown.

The chain uses TRBV2 and TRBJ2-7; no firm D call. Input material: PBMCs. The receptor's source is a woman aged 18-29 years in good health and CMV-seronegative. Here the CDR3 DNA reads TGTGCCGGCGGTTCAACCTACGAGCAGTACTTC. It encodes CAGGSTYEQYF.